This TCR beta chain was obtained from a study of T cell responses to AZD1222 COVID-19 vaccine. General study results and limits: Spike was spanned by vaccine-associated CD4 TCRs, which were dominant at 160-218 and 743-854. Reportedly, close to half of spike-specific TCRs are directed against unmutated variant regions. The study found Spike-specific TCR breadth and depth rose after two AZD1222 doses. In a largely white British group with more females than males, clonal diversity was possibly underestimated.

The CDR3 contains 15 residues. V was pared by 4 bases and J by 5 bases, with 7 bases of the junction left unmatched. The germline CDR1 and CDR2 sequences are SGHTA and FQGNSA. Worth noting for this clone: What it binds is unknown.

Produced via immunoSEQ multiplex PCR; TCRdb's table is partial and in-frame only. This sample has approximately 100,000 clones; around nine tenths occur once, and the top ten carry 20% to 25%. The clonotype comes from an adult in good health. The material sequenced was peripheral blood, taken on day 0 of AZD1222 vaccination. The J gene is TRBJ1-5, the V gene TRBV7-2; 8 bases are a match to TRBD1. The CDR3 region has the DNA TGTGCCAGCAGCTGGGGAACAGGGGGGCATCAGCCCCAGCATTTT. This encodes CASSWGTGGHQPQHF.